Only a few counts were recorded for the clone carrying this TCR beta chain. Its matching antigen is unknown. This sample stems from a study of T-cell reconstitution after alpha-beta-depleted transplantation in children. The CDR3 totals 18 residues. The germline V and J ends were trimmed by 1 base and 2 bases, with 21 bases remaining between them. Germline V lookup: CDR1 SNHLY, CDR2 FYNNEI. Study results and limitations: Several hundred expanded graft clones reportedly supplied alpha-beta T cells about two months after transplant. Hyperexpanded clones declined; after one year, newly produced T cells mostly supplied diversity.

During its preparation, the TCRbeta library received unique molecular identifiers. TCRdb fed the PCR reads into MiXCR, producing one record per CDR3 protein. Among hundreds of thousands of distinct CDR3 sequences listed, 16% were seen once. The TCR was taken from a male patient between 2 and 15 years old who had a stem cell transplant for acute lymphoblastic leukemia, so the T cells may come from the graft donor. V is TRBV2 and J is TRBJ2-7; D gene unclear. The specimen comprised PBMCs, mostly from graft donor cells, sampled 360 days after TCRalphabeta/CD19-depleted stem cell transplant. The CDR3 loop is CASSEGVLTRRITYEQYF. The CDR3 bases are TGTGCCAGCAGTGAAGGGGTACTAACCCGACGTATAACCTACGAGCAGTACTTC.